Below, one T cell receptor beta chain is given with its context. Its matching antigen is unknown. Sequencing was performed with immunoSEQ multiplex PCR; in TCRdb, only in-frame clones are kept and a portion is missing. This sample yields over 85,000 clones, of which 80% are seen a single time; around 16% belongs to the top ten. The sample belongs to a study of Ad26.COV2.S vaccination and SARS-CoV-2 variants. Whole-study results and caveats: It was vaccine recipients, not placebo recipients, who had the higher spike-specific TCR breadth. Recipients of vaccine and of placebo showed similar breadth of their non-spike TCR repertoires. Substantial breadth was reportedly displayed by spike-specific CD8+ and CD4+ T cell responses after vaccination. Quantification of TCR breadth and depth may have yielded underestimates of total T cell responses.

This CDR3 has 12 residues. The V gene's germline CDR1 is MDHEN and CDR2 SYDVKM. The ends were cut back, 6 bases at V and 3 bases at J, with 8 bases in the middle. The clonotype originates from a human donor who had recovered from COVID-19. The chain couples TRBV28 to TRBJ1-2; D possibly corresponds to TRBD1 (5 bases). Sequences were derived from peripheral blood, sampled after recovery from COVID-19. CDR3 DNA sequence: TGTGCCAGCAGAGTGACAGACTATGGCTACACCTTC. Encoded protein: CASRVTDYGYTF.